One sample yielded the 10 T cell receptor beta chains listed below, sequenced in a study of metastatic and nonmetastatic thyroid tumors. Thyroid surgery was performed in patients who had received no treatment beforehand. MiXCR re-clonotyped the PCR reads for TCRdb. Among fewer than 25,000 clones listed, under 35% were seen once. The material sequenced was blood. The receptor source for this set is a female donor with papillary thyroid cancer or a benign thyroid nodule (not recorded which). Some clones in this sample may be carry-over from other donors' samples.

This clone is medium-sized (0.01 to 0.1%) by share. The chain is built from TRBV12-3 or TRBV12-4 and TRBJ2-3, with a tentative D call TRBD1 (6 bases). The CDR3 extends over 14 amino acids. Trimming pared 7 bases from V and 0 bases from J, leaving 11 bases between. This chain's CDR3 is CASNPGHSTDTQYF. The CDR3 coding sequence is TGTGCCAGCAATCCGGGACACAGCACAGATACGCAGTATTTT.

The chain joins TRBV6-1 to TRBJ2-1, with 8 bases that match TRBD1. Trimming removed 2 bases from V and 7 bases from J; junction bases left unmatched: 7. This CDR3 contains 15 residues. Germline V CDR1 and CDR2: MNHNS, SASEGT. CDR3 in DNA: TGTGCCAGCAGTGAACCATGGACAGGGAGGAATGAGCAGTTCTTC. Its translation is CASSEPWTGRNEQFF.

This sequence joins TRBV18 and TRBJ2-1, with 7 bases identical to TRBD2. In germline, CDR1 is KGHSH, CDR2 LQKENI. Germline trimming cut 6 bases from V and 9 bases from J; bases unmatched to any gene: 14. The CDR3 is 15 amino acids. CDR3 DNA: TGTGCCAGCTCGGCCACGACCGGGACTAAGGTTGAGCAGTTCTTC. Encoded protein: CASSATTGTKVEQFF. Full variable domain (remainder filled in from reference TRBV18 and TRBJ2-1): NAGVMQNPRHLVRRRGQEARLRCSPMKGHSHVYWYRQLPEEGLKFMVYLQKENIIDESGMPKERFSAEFPKEGPSILRIQQVVRGDSAAYFCASSATTGTKVEQFFGPGTRLTVL.

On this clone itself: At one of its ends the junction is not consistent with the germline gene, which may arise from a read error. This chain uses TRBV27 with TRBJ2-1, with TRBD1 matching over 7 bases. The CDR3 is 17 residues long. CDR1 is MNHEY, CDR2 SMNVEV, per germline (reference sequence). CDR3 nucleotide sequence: TGTGTCAGCAGTTTATCGGGCAGGGGGTTCTCATACAATGAGCAGTTCTTC. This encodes CVSSLSGRGFSYNEQFF.

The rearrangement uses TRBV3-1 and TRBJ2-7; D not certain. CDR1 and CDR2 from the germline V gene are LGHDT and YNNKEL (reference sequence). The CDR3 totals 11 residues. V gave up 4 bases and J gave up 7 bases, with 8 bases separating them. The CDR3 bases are TGTGCCAGCAGCCTAACTTGGGAGCAGTACTTC. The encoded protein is CASSLTWEQYF.

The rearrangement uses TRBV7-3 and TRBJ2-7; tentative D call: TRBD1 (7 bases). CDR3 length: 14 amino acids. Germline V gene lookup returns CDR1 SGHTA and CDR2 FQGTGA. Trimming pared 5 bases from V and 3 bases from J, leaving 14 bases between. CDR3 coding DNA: TGTGCCAGCAGCGTCCAGGGGGGAGGCTACGAGCAGTACTTC. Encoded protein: CASSVQGGGYEQYF. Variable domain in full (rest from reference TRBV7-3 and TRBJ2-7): GAGVSQTPSNKVTEKGKYVELRCDPISGHTALYWYRQSLGQGPEFLIYFQGTGAADDSGLPNDRFFAVRPEGSVSTLKIQRTERGDSAVYLCASSVQGGGYEQYFGPGTRLTVT.

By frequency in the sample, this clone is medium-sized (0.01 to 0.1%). CDR3 sequence: CASATGRIDTRPYEQYF. CDR3 nucleotides: TGCGCCAGCGCAACCGGACGGATCGACACTCGTCCCTACGAGCAGTACTTC. The V gene is TRBV10-1, the J gene TRBJ2-7; no clear D gene. V was cut by 8 bases and J by 2 bases, with 25 bases left in between. The V gene's germline CDR1 is WNHNN and CDR2 SYGVQD (reference sequence). The CDR3 runs 17 residues.

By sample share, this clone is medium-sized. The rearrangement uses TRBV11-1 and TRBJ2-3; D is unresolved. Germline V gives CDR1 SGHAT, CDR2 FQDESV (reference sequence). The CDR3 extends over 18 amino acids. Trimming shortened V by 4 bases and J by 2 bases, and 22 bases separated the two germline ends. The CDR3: CASSSPTAVTHFTDTQYF. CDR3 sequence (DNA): TGTGCCAGCAGCTCACCCACCGCCGTAACGCACTTCACAGATACGCAGTATTTT. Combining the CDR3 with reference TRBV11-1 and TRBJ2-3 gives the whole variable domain EAEVAQSPRYKITEKSQAVAFWCDPISGHATLYWYRQILGQGPELLVQFQDESVVDDSQLPKDRFSAERLKGVDSTLKIQPAELGDSAMYLCASSSPTAVTHFTDTQYFGPGTRLTVL.

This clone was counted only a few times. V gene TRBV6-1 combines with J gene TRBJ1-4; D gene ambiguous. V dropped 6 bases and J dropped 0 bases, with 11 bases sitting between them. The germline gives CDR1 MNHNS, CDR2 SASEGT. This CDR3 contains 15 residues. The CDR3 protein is CASRRNLATNEKLFF. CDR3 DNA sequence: TGTGCCAGCAGACGGAACCTCGCAACTAATGAAAAACTGTTTTTT.

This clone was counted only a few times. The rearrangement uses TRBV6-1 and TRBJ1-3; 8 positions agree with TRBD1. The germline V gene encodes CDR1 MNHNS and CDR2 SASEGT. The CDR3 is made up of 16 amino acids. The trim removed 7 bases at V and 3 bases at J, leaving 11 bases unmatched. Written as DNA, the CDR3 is TGTGCCAGCACCATGACAGGGGACTCGGGTGGAAACACCATATATTTT. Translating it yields CASTMTGDSGGNTIYF.